The 8 T cell receptor beta chains presented below share a single source sample, sequenced in a study of shared clonotypes between healthy human individuals. The protocol was immunoSEQ multiplex PCR, while the TCRdb copy is restricted to in-frame clones and leaves out a portion. Among hundreds of thousands of clones listed, approximately 75% were seen once. Sequencing was carried out using memory CD4+ T cells sorted from blood. The subset is: CD45RA-negative fraction. Receptors were obtained from a woman under 40 in good health.

The CDR3 is CASSLGGGEEAAGNTIYF. In DNA, the CDR3 is TGCGCCAGCAGCTTGGGAGGAGGGGAAGAGGCTGCTGGAAACACCATATATTTT. This chain links TRBV5-1 with TRBJ1-3; possible D gene TRBD1, 5 bases. This CDR3 is 18 amino acids long. V was cut by 0 bases and J by 2 bases, with 18 bases left in between. CDR1 and CDR2 (germline): SGHRS, YFSETQ.

The chain links TRBV5-6 to TRBJ1-4; D not certain. Trimming shortened V by 4 bases and J by 4 bases, and 14 bases separated the two germline ends. Per germline, CDR1 SGHDT and CDR2 YYEEEE. CDR3 size: 15 residues. The CDR3 reads CASSTSGIFNEKLFF. CDR3 bases: TGTGCCAGCAGCACATCGGGGATATTTAATGAAAAACTGTTTTTT. The full variable domain, completed using reference TRBV5-6 and TRBJ1-4, is DAGVTQSPTHLIKTRGQQVTLRCSPKSGHDTVSWYQQALGQGPQFIFQYYEEEERQRGNFPDRFSGHQFPNYSSELNVNALLLGDSALYLCASSTSGIFNEKLFFGSGTQLSVL.

The V call is TRBV10-1, the J call TRBJ2-7; 11 nucleotides agree with TRBD2. The trim removed 4 bases at V and 6 bases at J, leaving 8 bases unmatched. The CDR3 has 15 amino acids. Germline V CDR1 and CDR2: WNHNN, SYGVQD (reference sequence). The CDR3 DNA follows: TGCGCCAGCAGTGCACTAGCGGGAGCCGGCGCCGAGCAGTACTTC. It yields the protein CASSALAGAGAEQYF.

This clone has a count of ten or more. The chain is built from TRBV2 and TRBJ1-1; no clear D gene. V gave up 6 bases and J gave up 0 bases, with 8 bases separating them. There are 13 residues in the CDR3. Looked up from germline, CDR1 is SNHLY and CDR2 is FYNNEI. The CDR3, as DNA: TGTGCCAGCAGAGTTTCAATGAACACTGAAGCTTTCTTT. Its protein is CASRVSMNTEAFF. The complete variable domain, with remaining parts taken from reference TRBV2 and TRBJ1-1, reads EPEVTQTPSHQVTQMGQEVILRCVPISNHLYFYWYRQILGQKVEFLVSFYNNEISEKSEIFDDQFSVERPDGSNFTLKIRSTKLEDSAMYFCASRVSMNTEAFFGQGTRLTVV.

The chain carries TRBV4-2 and TRBJ1-5; D call uncertain. V was trimmed by 11 bases and J by 2 bases, leaving 19 bases between them. The CDR3 runs 15 residues. CDR1 and CDR2 (germline): LGHNA, YNFKEQ. CDR3 sequence (DNA): TGTGCCCGAAGGGAGGGTCGGAGGCGCAATCAGCCCCAGCATTTT. This translates into CARREGRRRNQPQHF.

This chain connects TRBV28 to TRBJ1-2; 12 bases are shared with TRBD1. With V trimmed by 10 bases and J by 8 bases, 5 bases remained unmatched. There are 12 residues in the CDR3. CDR1 and CDR2 from the germline V gene are MDHEN and SYDVKM. This chain's CDR3 is CATGTGGWGYTF. The CDR3 DNA reads TGTGCCACCGGGACAGGGGGCTGGGGCTACACCTTC.

The chain couples TRBV29-1 to TRBJ2-7; D is undetermined. This CDR3 has 12 amino acids. Germline V gives CDR1 SQVTM, CDR2 ANQGSEA. The ends were cut back, 6 bases at V and 2 bases at J, with 11 bases in the middle. CDR3 DNA: TGCAGCGTCAAAACCCAAACCTACGAGCAGTACTTC. This translates into CSVKTQTYEQYF.

The table lists this clone with a few counts. This chain links TRBV19 with TRBJ1-2; 9 positions agree with TRBD1. CDR1 is LNHDA, CDR2 SQIVND, per germline (reference sequence). The CDR3 consists of 13 residues. Trimming cost V 9 bases and J 8 bases; bases outside gene matches: 10. As DNA, the CDR3 is TGTGCCAGCGGAGGGACAGGGATGCGGGGCTACACCTTC. Its translation: CASGGTGMRGYTF.